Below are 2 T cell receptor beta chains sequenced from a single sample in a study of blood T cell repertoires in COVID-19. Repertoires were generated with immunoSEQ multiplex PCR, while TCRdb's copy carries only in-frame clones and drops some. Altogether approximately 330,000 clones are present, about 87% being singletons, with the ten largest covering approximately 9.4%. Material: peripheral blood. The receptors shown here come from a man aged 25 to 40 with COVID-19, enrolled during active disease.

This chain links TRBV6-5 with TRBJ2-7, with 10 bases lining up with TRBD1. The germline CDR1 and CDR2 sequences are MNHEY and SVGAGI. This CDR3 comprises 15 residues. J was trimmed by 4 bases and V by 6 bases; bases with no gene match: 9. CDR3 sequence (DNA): TGTGCCAGCAGACCCGGGACAGGGGTGGCGTACGAGCAGTACTTC. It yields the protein CASRPGTGVAYEQYF.

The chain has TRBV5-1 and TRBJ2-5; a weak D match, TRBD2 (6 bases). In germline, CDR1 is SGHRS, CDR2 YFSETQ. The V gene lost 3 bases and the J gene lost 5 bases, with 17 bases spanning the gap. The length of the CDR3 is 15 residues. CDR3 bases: TGCGCCAGCAGCTCACCCGGGACTTCTCAGGAGACCCAGTACTTC. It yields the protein CASSSPGTSQETQYF. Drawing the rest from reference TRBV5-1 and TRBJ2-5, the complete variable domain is KAGVTQTPRYLIKTRGQQVTLSCSPISGHRSVSWYQQTPGQGLQFLFEYFSETQRNKGNFPGRFSGRQFSNSRSEMNVSTLELGDSALYLCASSSPGTSQETQYFGPGTRLLVL.